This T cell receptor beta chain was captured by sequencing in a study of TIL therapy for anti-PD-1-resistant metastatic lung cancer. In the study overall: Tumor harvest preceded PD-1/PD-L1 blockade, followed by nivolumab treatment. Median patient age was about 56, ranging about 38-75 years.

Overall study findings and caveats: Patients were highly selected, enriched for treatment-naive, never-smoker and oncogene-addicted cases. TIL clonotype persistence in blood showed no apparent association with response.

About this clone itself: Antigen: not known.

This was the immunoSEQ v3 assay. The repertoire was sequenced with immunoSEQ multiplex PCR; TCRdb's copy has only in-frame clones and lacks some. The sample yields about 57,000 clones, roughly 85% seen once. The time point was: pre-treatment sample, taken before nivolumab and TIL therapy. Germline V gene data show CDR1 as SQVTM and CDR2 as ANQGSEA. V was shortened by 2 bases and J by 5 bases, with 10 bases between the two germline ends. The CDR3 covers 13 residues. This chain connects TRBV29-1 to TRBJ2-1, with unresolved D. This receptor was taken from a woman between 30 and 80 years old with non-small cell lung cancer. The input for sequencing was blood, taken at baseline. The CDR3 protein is CSVEPVRNNEQFF. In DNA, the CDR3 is TGCAGCGTTGAACCGGTTAGGAACAATGAGCAGTTCTTC.